This TCR beta chain was sequenced for a study of T cells in Graves' hyperthyroidism and ophthalmopathy. Study-wide findings and caveats: The authors' 13 V-J model separated ophthalmopathy from stable hyperthyroidism. Most thyroid clonotypes that were expanded above 0.001 also turned up in blood.

Notes on this clonotype: The antigen remains unidentified. A much larger clonotype is one base distant, so this may be a read error.

Graves' hyperthyroidism is called stable when ophthalmopathy does not progress within 18 months. What was amplified from RNA transcripts were TCR beta CDR3 regions. First-round RT-PCR targeting the TCR CDR3 was performed with the HTBI primer set. TCRdb used MiXCR to reprocess the multiplex PCR reads, holding one entry per CDR3 protein. The sample has about 610,000 distinct CDR3 sequences; more than 45% are singletons. The CDR3 totals 13 residues. Germline CDR1 MGHRA, CDR2 YSYEKL. The sample was peripheral blood or thyroid tissue (not recorded which). The chain joins TRBV4-1 to TRBJ2-7, with D possibly being TRBD1 (5 bases). The source of this sequence is a woman between 18 and 29 years old with Graves' hyperthyroidism. The CDR3 sequence is CASGQEGDTSLYF. The DNA for the CDR3 is TGCGCCAGCGGCCAAGAAGGGGATACGAGTCTGTACTTC.